Below, 9 T cell receptor beta chains from the same sample are listed, as sequenced in a study of PD-L1 blockade in urothelial cancer. As to time point: pretreatment peripheral blood. The method was immunoSEQ multiplex PCR; TCRdb's version includes in-frame clones alone and lacks a portion of them. The sample carries 95,000 or so clones, around 90% recorded once. Here the sequenced sample was PBMCs, taken around atezolizumab (anti-PD-L1) treatment. The receptors were gathered from a man between 60 and 75 years old with urothelial cancer.

This chain links TRBV7-3 with TRBJ2-7; the D gene is possibly TRBD2 (6 bases). Germline CDR1 SGHTA, CDR2 FQGTGA. The V gene lost 4 bases and the J gene lost 3 bases, with 16 bases spanning the gap. The CDR3 sequence is 15 residues long. Here the CDR3 DNA reads TGTGCCAGCAGCTCATGGGGCGGGGCGGGCTACGAGCAGTACTTC. Translating it yields CASSSWGGAGYEQYF.

The rearrangement uses TRBV5-4 and TRBJ2-7; tentative D call: TRBD1 (5 bases). The germline V gene has CDR1 SGHNT and CDR2 YYREEE (reference sequence). The CDR3 consists of 15 residues. V gave up 4 bases and J gave up 0 bases, with 14 bases separating them. The CDR3 nucleotides read TGTGCCAGCAGCCCCGGCCCGGACAACTCCTACGAGCAGTACTTC. Translating gives CASSPGPDNSYEQYF.

The chain combines TRBV30 with TRBJ2-1; TRBD2 matches 8 bases. CDR1 is GTSNPN, CDR2 SVGIG, per germline (reference sequence). CDR3 length: 14 amino acids. V gave up 5 bases and J gave up 0 bases; unmatched junction bases: 3. Here the CDR3 DNA reads TGTGCCTGGGGTAGCGGGGCCTCCTACAATGAGCAGTTCTTC. Translating it yields CAWGSGASYNEQFF.

The rearrangement links TRBV7-8 to TRBJ1-2; tentatively, D is TRBD1 (6 bases). Germline V CDR1 and CDR2: SGHVS, FQNEAQ. The CDR3 length is 16 residues. V shed 2 bases and J shed 6 bases, with 19 bases lying between them. CDR3 residues: CASSLQVRGQGDGYTF. DNA of the CDR3: TGTGCCAGCAGCTTACAAGTTCGGGGACAAGGGGATGGCTACACCTTC.

J is TRBJ2-5 and V is TRBV11-2, with D maybe TRBD1 (6 bases). From germline, CDR1 is SGHAT and CDR2 FQNNGV. The CDR3 length is 14 residues. The V end lost 5 bases, the J end lost 2 bases, and 12 bases lay between the germline ends. This CDR3 reads CASSPNTGQETQYF. The DNA for the CDR3 is TGTGCCAGCAGCCCAAATACAGGGCAAGAGACCCAGTACTTC.

This chain connects TRBV30 to TRBJ2-7; D remains unclear. Germline V gene data show CDR1 as GTSNPN and CDR2 as SVGIG (reference sequence). V lost 0 bases to trimming and J lost 7 bases, with 7 bases between them. The CDR3 runs to 11 residues. Here the CDR3 DNA reads TGTGCCTGGAGTGTCTCCGGGGAGCAGTACTTC. Its translation is CAWSVSGEQYF.

In its sample, this clone was seen once. The CDR3 here is CASSATGGGQPQHF. As DNA, the CDR3 is TGTGCCAGCAGTGCCACAGGGGGCGGTCAGCCCCAGCATTTT. This chain links TRBV6-4 with TRBJ1-5; 9 bases are shared with TRBD1. This CDR3 is built from 14 residues. From germline, CDR1 is MRHNA and CDR2 SNTAGT. The trim removed 4 bases at V and 6 bases at J, leaving 4 bases unmatched.

CDR3 region: CASSRENRGVPYEQYF. CDR3 nucleotide sequence: TGTGCCAGCAGCCGGGAGAATCGGGGGGTACCCTACGAGCAGTACTTC. V and J are TRBV7-6 and TRBJ2-7; 7 nucleotides match TRBD2. The CDR3 runs to 16 residues. Per germline, CDR1 SGHVS and CDR2 FNYEAQ. Germline trimming cut 5 bases from V and 2 bases from J; bases unmatched to any gene: 12.

The genes are TRBV5-1 and TRBJ2-5; D gene uncertain. The CDR3 is 13 residues long. The germline V gene has CDR1 SGHRS and CDR2 YFSETQ. V gave up 4 bases and J gave up 1 base, with 8 bases separating them. CDR3: CASSEQTQETQYF. The CDR3 bases are TGCGCCAGCAGCGAACAGACCCAAGAGACCCAGTACTTC.